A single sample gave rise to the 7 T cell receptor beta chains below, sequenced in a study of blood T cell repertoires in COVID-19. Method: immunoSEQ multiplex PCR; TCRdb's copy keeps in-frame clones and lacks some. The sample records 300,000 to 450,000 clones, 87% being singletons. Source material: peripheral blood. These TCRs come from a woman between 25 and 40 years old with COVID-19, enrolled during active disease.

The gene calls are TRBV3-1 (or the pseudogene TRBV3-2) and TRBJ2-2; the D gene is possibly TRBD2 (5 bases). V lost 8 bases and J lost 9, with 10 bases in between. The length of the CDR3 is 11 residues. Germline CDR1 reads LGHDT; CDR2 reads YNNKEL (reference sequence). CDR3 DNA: TGTGCCAGCGCGCTAGCTAGGGAGCTGTTTTTT. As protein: CASALARELFF.

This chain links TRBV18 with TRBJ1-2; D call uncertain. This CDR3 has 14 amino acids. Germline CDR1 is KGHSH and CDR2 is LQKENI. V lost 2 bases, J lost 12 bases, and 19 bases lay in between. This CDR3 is CASSPKTFVSSHTF. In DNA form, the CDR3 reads TGTGCCAGCTCACCAAAAACTTTTGTGAGTTCTCACACCTTC.

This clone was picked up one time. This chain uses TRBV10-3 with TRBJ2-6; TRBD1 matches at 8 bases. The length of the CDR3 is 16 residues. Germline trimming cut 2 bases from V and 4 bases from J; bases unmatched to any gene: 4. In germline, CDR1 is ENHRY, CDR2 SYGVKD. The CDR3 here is CAISETGQGGANVLTF. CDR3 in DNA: TGTGCCATCAGTGAGACCGGACAGGGAGGGGCCAACGTCCTGACTTTC.

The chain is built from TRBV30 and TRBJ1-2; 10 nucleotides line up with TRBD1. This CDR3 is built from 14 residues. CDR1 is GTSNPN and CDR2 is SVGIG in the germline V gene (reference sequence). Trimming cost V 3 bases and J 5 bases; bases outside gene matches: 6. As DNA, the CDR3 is TGTGCCTGGAGAGGGGACAGGGGACTTTATGGCTACACCTTC. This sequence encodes CAWRGDRGLYGYTF.

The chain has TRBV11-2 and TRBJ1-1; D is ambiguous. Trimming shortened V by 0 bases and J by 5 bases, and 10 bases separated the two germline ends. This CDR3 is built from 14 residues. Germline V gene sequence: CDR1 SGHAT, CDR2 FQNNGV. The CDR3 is CASSLEGDRTEAFF. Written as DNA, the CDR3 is TGTGCCAGCAGCTTAGAGGGCGATCGGACTGAAGCTTTCTTT.

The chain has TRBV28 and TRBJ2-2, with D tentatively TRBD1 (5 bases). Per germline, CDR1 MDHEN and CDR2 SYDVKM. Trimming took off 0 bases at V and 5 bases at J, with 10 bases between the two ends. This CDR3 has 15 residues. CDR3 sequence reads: CASSLWGQRTGELFF. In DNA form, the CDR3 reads TGTGCCAGCAGTTTATGGGGGCAGCGAACCGGGGAGCTGTTTTTT.

CDR3: CASSLSSGRPGELFF. CDR3 in DNA: TGTGCCAGCAGTTTGTCTAGCGGGAGGCCCGGGGAGCTGTTTTTT. The chain links TRBV28 to TRBJ2-2, with TRBD2 matching over 11 bases. CDR1 is MDHEN and CDR2 is SYDVKM in the germline V gene. The CDR3 runs 15 residues. V was pared by 3 bases and J by 6 bases, with 3 bases of the junction left unmatched.